A single sample is the source of the 23 T cell receptor beta chains below, sequenced in a study of PD-L1 blockade in urothelial cancer (dated by TCRdb to about 2017). Sample time point, as interpreted from the label and publication: pretreatment peripheral blood. Preparation of the library involved the immunoSEQ multiplex PCR assay. The clones in this table, taken by TCRdb from immuneACCESS, are in-frame only. Not every clone is retained; where verified, under half of the shortfall comes from an unresolved V gene, and the cause of the rest is unknown. In all, the sample holds about 95,000 clones, and about nine tenths of those were seen once. Approximately 2% of the sample rests with the top ten. The sequencing here drew on PBMCs, taken around atezolizumab (anti-PD-L1) treatment. These TCRs come from a man in his 60s with urothelial cancer.

CDR3 protein: CSVEDDRVGNTIYF. CDR3 DNA sequence: TGCAGCGTTGAAGATGACAGGGTTGGAAACACCATATATTTT. The chain couples TRBV29-1 to TRBJ1-3; 7 bases line up with TRBD1. The germline gives CDR1 SQVTM, CDR2 ANQGSEA. The CDR3 totals 14 residues. The J segment lost 3 bases and the V segment lost 0 bases, leaving 2 bases of the junction unmatched. The full variable domain, with the rest looked up from reference TRBV29-1 and TRBJ1-3, is SAVISQKPSRDICQRGTSLTIQCQVDSQVTMMFWYRQQPGQSLTLIATANQGSEATYESGFVIDKFPISRPNLTFSTLTVSNMSPEDSSIYLCSVEDDRVGNTIYFGEGSWLTVV.

The chain links TRBV29-1 to TRBJ2-2; no reliable D call. The CDR3 contains 12 residues. V lost 5 bases and J 5 bases, leaving 9 bases between the germline ends. CDR1 SQVTM and CDR2 ANQGSEA come from the germline V gene. The CDR3 sequence is CSVLPGTGELFF. In nucleotides, the CDR3 is TGCAGCGTTTTGCCCGGGACCGGGGAGCTGTTTTTT.

This clone was counted between two and nine times. CDR3 sequence: CASSVYDSSYNSPLHF. The CDR3 bases are TGTGCCAGCAGCGTCTACGACAGCTCCTATAATTCACCCCTCCACTTT. This rearrangement joins TRBV9 to TRBJ1-6; TRBD1 might be the D (5 bases). Germline values: CDR1 SGDLS, CDR2 YYNGEE. Trimming took 2 bases from V and 0 from J, leaving 9 bases between them. The CDR3 extends over 16 amino acids.

The gene calls are TRBV19 and TRBJ1-5, with TRBD1 matching 9 bases. V shed 7 bases and J 7 bases; nucleotides not matched to a gene: 8. Germline CDR1 and CDR2: LNHDA and SQIVND (reference sequence). The CDR3 runs to 14 residues. The CDR3 reads CASTLDRGGQPQHF. CDR3 DNA sequence: TGTGCCAGTACCCTGGACAGGGGAGGACAGCCCCAGCATTTT.

The chain has TRBV7-9 and TRBJ2-5; 10 bases match TRBD1. CDR3 size: 15 residues. Germline V gene sequence: CDR1 SEHNR, CDR2 FQNEAQ (reference sequence). With V trimmed by 6 bases and J by 5 bases, 9 bases remained unmatched. The CDR3 nucleotides are TGTGCCAGCAGTTTCTGGACAGGGGGGGACGAGACCCAGTACTTC. This codes for CASSFWTGGDETQYF.

V usage is TRBV28 and J usage is TRBJ1-1, with D possibly TRBD1 on 5 matching bases. The CDR3 totals 15 residues. The V end lost 2 bases, the J end lost 4 bases, and 14 bases lay between the germline ends. Germline V gene lookup returns CDR1 MDHEN and CDR2 SYDVKM. The CDR3 DNA reads as TGTGCCAGCAGTTTAAATCCAGGGTCGGCCACTGAAGCTTTCTTT. Protein product: CASSLNPGSATEAFF.

V gene TRBV12-5 combines with J gene TRBJ2-3; D gene uncertain. V was cut by 0 bases and J by 9 bases, with 10 bases left in between. Per germline, CDR1 LGHNT and CDR2 FRNRAP. The CDR3 has 13 amino acids. For the CDR3, the DNA is TGTGCTAGTGGTTTGGTAACTGCTAACACGCAGTATTTT. It yields the protein CASGLVTANTQYF.

The chain carries TRBV4-2 and TRBJ2-2, with 8 bases aligning to TRBD1. The ends lost 3 bases at V and 3 bases at J; junction bases unmatched: 3. From germline, CDR1 is LGHNA and CDR2 YNFKEQ. The CDR3 consists of 15 residues. The CDR3 is CASSHPGQDTGELFF. The CDR3 DNA reads as TGTGCCAGCAGCCACCCGGGACAGGACACCGGGGAGCTGTTTTTT.

The chain employs TRBV7-9 and TRBJ2-7; no reliable D call. Germline CDR1 SEHNR, CDR2 FQNEAQ (reference sequence). This CDR3 is built from 12 residues. Trimming took off 8 bases at V and 4 bases at J, with 12 bases between the two ends. The CDR3 coding sequence is TGTGCCAGCGGTTCAGGCGAGTACGAGCAGTACTTC. Translating gives CASGSGEYEQYF.

The chain joins TRBV10-3 to TRBJ2-3; 8 positions agree with TRBD2. This CDR3 is 19 amino acids long. Germline V CDR1 and CDR2: ENHRY, SYGVKD. With V trimmed by 3 bases and J by 0 bases, 14 bases remained unmatched. The CDR3 bases are TGTGCCATCAGTGAAGTTTGGACTAGCACGTTTCTTAGCACAGATACGCAGTATTTT. This sequence encodes CAISEVWTSTFLSTDTQYF.

The chain is built from TRBV28 and TRBJ2-7, with a weak D call TRBD1 (7 bases). Germline assignment: CDR1 MDHEN and CDR2 SYDVKM. The V end was cut by 6 bases, the J end by 0 bases, with 15 bases between. This CDR3 has 15 amino acids. The DNA for the CDR3 is TGTGCCAGCAGCCCAGGGGGGCCAATCTCCTACGAGCAGTACTTC. This gives the protein CASSPGGPISYEQYF.

The chain links TRBV28 to TRBJ1-2; 9 nucleotides match TRBD1. The CDR3 is 14 amino acids. V shed 6 bases, J shed 6 bases, and the junction held 8 bases outside the gene matches. Germline values: CDR1 MDHEN, CDR2 SYDVKM. DNA of the CDR3: TGTGCCAGCAGGCCCGGGACAGGGTATCATGGCTACACCTTC. It codes for CASRPGTGYHGYTF.

The CDR3 spells CASSLAASYSTVEVYGYTF. CDR3 nucleotide sequence: TGCGCCAGCAGCTTAGCAGCGAGCTATTCAACAGTGGAGGTTTATGGCTACACCTTC. The V gene is TRBV10-1, the J gene TRBJ1-2, with no clear D. Trimming took off 6 bases at V and 5 bases at J, with 31 bases between the two ends. This CDR3 is 19 amino acids long. CDR1 and CDR2 from the germline V gene are WNHNN and SYGVQD (reference sequence).

The V and J genes are TRBV30 and TRBJ1-1; the D is unclear. The V and J ends lost 0 bases and 6 bases respectively, with 11 bases between them. This CDR3 spans 13 amino acids. Per germline, CDR1 GTSNPN and CDR2 SVGIG (reference sequence). The CDR3 region has the DNA TGTGCCTGGAGTGTTCTGGAGCACGCTGAAGCTTTCTTT. It encodes CAWSVLEHAEAFF.

V gene TRBV5-4 combines with J gene TRBJ2-7, with 10 bases aligning to TRBD1. The length of the CDR3 is 15 residues. J was trimmed by 5 bases and V by 5 bases; bases with no gene match: 10. From germline, CDR1 is SGHNT and CDR2 YYREEE (reference sequence). The DNA of the CDR3 is TGTGCCAGCAGTCCAGGGGGGACAGGGGCCCACGAGCAGTACTTC. It is translated as CASSPGGTGAHEQYF. The whole variable domain, filled in from reference TRBV5-4 and TRBJ2-7, reads ETGVTQSPTHLIKTRGQQVTLRCSSQSGHNTVSWYQQALGQGPQFIFQYYREEENGRGNFPPRFSGLQFPNYSSELNVNALELDDSALYLCASSPGGTGAHEQYFGPGTRLTVT.

The table lists this clone with a few counts. V gene TRBV28 combines with J gene TRBJ2-7; D remains ambiguous. This CDR3 has 12 amino acids. Germline CDR1 MDHEN, CDR2 SYDVKM. V lost 9 bases to trimming and J lost 0 bases, with 9 bases between them. The CDR3 DNA reads as TGTGCCAGTCGAACGAGCTCCTACGAGCAGTACTTC. The encoded protein is CASRTSSYEQYF.

The V gene is TRBV29-1, the J gene TRBJ2-5; TRBD1 agrees at 12 bases. J gave up 5 bases and V 6 bases, and 7 bases lay outside the gene matches. The CDR3 extends over 14 amino acids. Germline CDR1 SQVTM, CDR2 ANQGSEA. CDR3 in DNA: TGCAGCGTCGCAATGGGACAGGGGGCGGAGACCCAGTACTTC. Translation gives CSVAMGQGAETQYF.

V and J are TRBV5-1 and TRBJ1-4; perhaps TRBD1 as D (5 bases). The CDR3 sequence is 15 residues long. The V gene's germline CDR1 is SGHRS and CDR2 YFSETQ. Trimming cost V 0 bases and J 6 bases, with 12 bases left between them. The CDR3 sequence: CASSLGGRVDEKLFF. DNA of the CDR3: TGCGCCAGCAGCTTGGGGGGCAGGGTCGATGAAAAACTGTTTTTT.

CDR3 DNA sequence: TGTGCCAGCAGCCAAAAAGGGTCTAGCGGGGGAGGCGAGACCCAGTACTTC. Translation gives CASSQKGSSGGGETQYF. The chain combines TRBV4-2 with TRBJ2-5, with 10 bases lining up with TRBD2. CDR1 LGHNA and CDR2 YNFKEQ come from the germline V gene. The CDR3 consists of 17 residues. Unmatched junction bases numbered 11, after V lost 2 bases and J lost 5 bases.

This chain joins TRBV7-9 and TRBJ2-7, with D possibly matching TRBD2 (5 bases). CDR1 and CDR2 (germline): SEHNR, FQNEAQ (reference sequence). With 4 bases removed from V and 1 base from J, the gap between germline ends came to 11 bases. There are 14 residues in the CDR3. CDR3 DNA: TGTGCCAGCAGCTCGGAGGAGAATTCCTACGAGCAGTACTTC. Residues: CASSSEENSYEQYF. Looking up the rest from reference TRBV7-9 and TRBJ2-7 gives the full variable domain: DTGVSQNPRHKITKRGQNVTFRCDPISEHNRLYWYRQTLGQGPEFLTYFQNEAQLEKSRLLSDRFSAERPKGSFSTLEIQRTEQGDSAMYLCASSSEENSYEQYFGPGTRLTVT.

V is TRBV2 and J is TRBJ2-7; no clear D gene. Per germline, CDR1 SNHLY and CDR2 FYNNEI. This CDR3 has 11 residues. Trimming stripped 6 bases from V and 5 bases from J, with 8 bases between. Written as DNA, the CDR3 is TGTGCCAGCAGGTTAGTTGACGAGCAGTACTTC. Its translation: CASRLVDEQYF.

The chain has TRBV4-3 and TRBJ2-7; 12 nucleotides line up with TRBD2. The CDR3 runs to 18 residues. V lost 0 bases and J lost 3; bases outside the gene matches: 9. Germline V lookup: CDR1 LGHNA, CDR2 YSLEER. Written as DNA, the CDR3 is TGCGCCAGCAGCCAAGAAGGTCTAGCGGGGGGGCCAGACTACGAGCAGTACTTC. Its translation is CASSQEGLAGGPDYEQYF.

The gene calls are TRBV5-1 and TRBJ2-2; D is perhaps TRBD2 (6 bases). V gave up 0 bases and J gave up 4 bases, with 13 bases separating them. In germline, CDR1 is SGHRS, CDR2 YFSETQ. The CDR3 is 16 residues long. CDR3 protein: CASSLAQGGTTGELFF. CDR3 DNA sequence: TGCGCCAGCAGCTTGGCCCAGGGCGGGACCACCGGGGAGCTGTTTTTT.